The 25 T cell receptor beta chains below were found in one sample sequenced in a study of blood T cell repertoires in COVID-19. The protocol was immunoSEQ multiplex PCR, while the TCRdb copy is restricted to in-frame clones and leaves out a portion. Of 350,000 to 450,000 clones in the sample, roughly 86% were seen once. The sequencing sample was made of peripheral blood. These receptors all stem from a woman aged 55 to 70 with COVID-19, enrolled during active disease.

The chain couples TRBV3-1 (or the pseudogene TRBV3-2) to TRBJ2-7; D might be TRBD2 (6 bases). The germline V gene has CDR1 LGHDT and CDR2 YNNKEL (reference sequence). Trimming cost V 5 bases and J 3 bases, with 14 bases left between them. CDR3 length equals 14 residues. In nucleotides, the CDR3 is TGTGCCAGCAGCTATTTGGAGGGCCGCTACGAGCAGTACTTC. Its translation: CASSYLEGRYEQYF.

The chain joins TRBV9 to TRBJ2-7; D not resolved. The germline gives CDR1 SGDLS, CDR2 YYNGEE. There are 15 residues in the CDR3. The germline V and J ends were trimmed by 0 bases and 5 bases, with 15 bases remaining between them. The CDR3 DNA follows: TGTGCCAGCAGCGTAGGTGTCGGAAGGAGTGACGAGCAGTACTTC. Protein product: CASSVGVGRSDEQYF.

The rearrangement uses TRBV11-2 and TRBJ2-1; TRBD2 matches at 7 bases. The CDR3 length is 14 residues. V trimming: 1 base; J trimming: 6 bases; junction bases outside the gene matches: 3. Germline CDR1 reads SGHAT; CDR2 reads FQNNGV. In nucleotides, the CDR3 is TGTGCCAGCAGCTTAGGGGGCGGGGGCAATGAGCAGTTCTTC. Translated, it gives CASSLGGGGNEQFF.

V is TRBV28 and J is TRBJ2-7, with 10 bases that match TRBD2. V lost 6 bases and J lost 2; bases outside the gene matches: 10. Germline V CDR1 and CDR2: MDHEN, SYDVKM. The CDR3 contains 16 residues. The CDR3 sequence is CASSGGALAGAYEQYF. The CDR3 DNA reads as TGTGCCAGCAGCGGGGGGGCGCTAGCGGGGGCCTACGAGCAGTACTTC.

This clone appeared once. The chain uses TRBV6-6 and TRBJ1-2; D perhaps matches TRBD1 (5 bases). V lost 8 bases and J lost 4, with 11 bases in between. CDR1 and CDR2 (germline): MNHNY, SVGAGI (reference sequence). The CDR3 consists of 12 residues. The CDR3 DNA follows: TGTGCCAGCGAAGACAGCGTCTATGGCTACACCTTC. Translating it yields CASEDSVYGYTF.

This chain joins TRBV6-4 and TRBJ1-2, with D uncertain. Germline assignment: CDR1 MRHNA and CDR2 SNTAGT. The CDR3 has 13 residues. V dropped 6 bases and J dropped 5 bases, with 13 bases sitting between them. This CDR3 reads CASSATPWYGYTF. CDR3 DNA: TGTGCCAGCAGCGCAACACCGTGGTATGGCTACACCTTC.

This rearrangement joins TRBV2 to TRBJ2-5; 7 bases map to TRBD1. Germline assignment: CDR1 SNHLY and CDR2 FYNNEI. V shed 8 bases, J shed 4 bases, and the junction held 13 bases outside the gene matches. The CDR3 covers 15 residues. The CDR3 sequence is CASAPGTAGGETQYF. Here the CDR3 DNA reads TGTGCCAGCGCTCCCGGGACAGCCGGAGGAGAGACCCAGTACTTC.

As DNA, the CDR3 is TGTGCCACCAGTGACCGCACAGGGACCTACACAGATACGCAGTATTTT. This sequence encodes CATSDRTGTYTDTQYF. The chain links TRBV24-1 to TRBJ2-3; D is possibly TRBD1 (6 bases). The ends were cut back, 4 bases at V and 2 bases at J, with 15 bases in the middle. Germline V gene lookup returns CDR1 KGHDR and CDR2 SFDVKD. The CDR3 loop spans 16 amino acids.

The V and J genes are TRBV9 and TRBJ2-7; a weak D match, TRBD2 (6 bases). Germline values: CDR1 SGDLS, CDR2 YYNGEE. The ends were cut back, 0 bases at V and 3 bases at J, with 10 bases in the middle. CDR3 length equals 14 residues. The CDR3 nucleotides are TGTGCCAGCAGCGTAGGGACGGGACTCTACGAGCAGTACTTC. It is translated as CASSVGTGLYEQYF.

The rearrangement joins TRBV6-2 or TRBV6-3 to TRBJ1-2, with a weak D call TRBD1 (5 bases). The V end lost 5 bases, the J end lost 6 bases, and 19 bases lay between the germline ends. This CDR3 contains 15 residues. CDR1 MNHEY and CDR2 SVGEGT come from the germline V gene. The CDR3 is CASSTLTAGEHGYTF. The CDR3 DNA follows: TGTGCCAGCAGTACCCTGACAGCGGGGGAACATGGCTACACCTTC.

This clone was recorded once. In the same sample, other DNA sequences code for this CDR3. In nucleotides, the CDR3 is TGTGCTAGTGGTTTTCCCCCGGGCACTGAAGCTTTCTTT. Its translation: CASGFPPGTEAFF. The gene calls are TRBV12-5 and TRBJ1-1, with no clear D. The CDR3 spans 13 residues. Germline values: CDR1 LGHNT, CDR2 FRNRAP. Trimming took 3 bases from V and 4 from J, leaving 9 bases between them.

This clone was counted a single time. The chain uses TRBV28 and TRBJ1-5; D may be TRBD1 (6 bases). V lost 7 bases and J 11 bases, leaving 12 bases between the germline ends. This CDR3 has 11 amino acids. The germline V gene encodes CDR1 MDHEN and CDR2 SYDVKM. CDR3 region: CASIQGPAQHF. The CDR3 DNA reads as TGTGCCAGCATACAGGGCCCAGCCCAGCATTTT.

V and J are TRBV30 and TRBJ1-1; the D is unclear. From germline, CDR1 is GTSNPN and CDR2 SVGIG (reference sequence). V gave up 2 bases and J gave up 5 bases, with 6 bases separating them. The CDR3 covers 11 residues. CDR3 DNA sequence: TGTGCCTGGAGTTGGCGGACTGAAGCTTTCTTT. This sequence encodes CAWSWRTEAFF.

The CDR3 DNA sequence: TGTGCCAGTCTATCTACACCCGGGGGACGTACCTACGAGCAGTACTTC. It is translated as CASLSTPGGRTYEQYF. V is TRBV28 and J is TRBJ2-7; weak D call: TRBD2 (6 bases). Germline V gene sequence: CDR1 MDHEN, CDR2 SYDVKM. Trimming removed 9 bases at V and 2 bases at J, with 23 bases between. The CDR3 is made up of 16 amino acids.

The gene calls are TRBV19 and TRBJ2-4, with D possibly TRBD2 on 6 matching bases. The germline V gene has CDR1 LNHDA and CDR2 SQIVND (reference sequence). Trimming shortened V by 9 bases and J by 8 bases, and 20 bases separated the two germline ends. CDR3 length equals 14 residues. CDR3 sequence reads: CARGPGGGLYIQYF. The CDR3 coding sequence is TGTGCCAGAGGCCCAGGAGGAGGGTTATACATTCAGTACTTC.

This rearrangement joins TRBV19 to TRBJ2-1; D is unclear. Per germline, CDR1 LNHDA and CDR2 SQIVND (reference sequence). The V end was cut by 5 bases, the J end by 10 bases, with 12 bases between. The CDR3 totals 12 residues. CDR3 nucleotides: TGTGCCAGTAGTCCAGACTCGCTCGAGCAGTTCTTC. Translated, it gives CASSPDSLEQFF.

V and J are TRBV6-5 and TRBJ2-3; a possible D gene is TRBD2 (5 bases). This CDR3 has 15 amino acids. With 4 bases removed from V and 3 bases from J, the gap between germline ends came to 14 bases. CDR1 and CDR2 from the germline V gene are MNHEY and SVGAGI. The CDR3 here is CASSSLGSKTDTQYF. For the CDR3, the DNA is TGTGCCAGCAGTTCGCTTGGGAGCAAGACAGATACGCAGTATTTT.

This chain connects TRBV11-2 to TRBJ2-1; D may be TRBD1 (6 bases). The CDR3 is 16 residues long. Trimming left V 5 bases short and J 4 bases short, with 18 bases between. Germline lookup yields CDR1 SGHAT and CDR2 FQNNGV. The CDR3 is CASSPAGQFFYNEQFF. CDR3 in DNA: TGTGCCAGCAGCCCAGCCGGACAGTTCTTTTACAATGAGCAGTTCTTC.

V is TRBV6-5 and J is TRBJ1-2; possibly TRBD1 for D (5 bases). Trimming stripped 6 bases from V and 5 bases from J, with 19 bases between. CDR1 and CDR2 (germline): MNHEY, SVGAGI. This CDR3 is built from 15 residues. The CDR3 DNA sequence: TGTGCCAGCAGGGAGGGACGGAGCTATGGGTATGGCTACACCTTC. Encoded protein: CASREGRSYGYGYTF.

The chain has TRBV10-3 and TRBJ2-3, with 8 bases fitting TRBD2. CDR3 size: 17 residues. Germline V gene sequence: CDR1 ENHRY, CDR2 SYGVKD. The V segment lost 0 bases and the J segment 2 bases; nucleotides outside the gene matches: 7. The CDR3 protein is CAISESTSGGLTDTQYF. CDR3 DNA sequence: TGTGCCATCAGTGAGTCAACTAGCGGAGGACTCACAGATACGCAGTATTTT.

This sequence joins TRBV5-1 and TRBJ1-3, with 8 bases identical to TRBD1. This CDR3 has 14 amino acids. Per the germline V gene, CDR1 is SGHRS and CDR2 is YFSETQ. The V gene end was trimmed by 3 bases and the J gene end by 4 bases; junction bases not matched to a gene: 3. The CDR3 region has the DNA TGCGCCAGCAGCTCCGCAGGGGGCGGAAACACCATATATTTT. As protein: CASSSAGGGNTIYF.

The rearrangement joins TRBV5-1 to TRBJ1-1; 8 bases agree with TRBD1. This CDR3 is built from 19 residues. CDR1 is SGHRS, CDR2 YFSETQ, per germline. V was clipped by 2 bases and J by 0 bases; unmatched bases: 15. The CDR3 DNA is TGCGCCAGCAGCTTCTTGAATCCGGGACAGGTGGGAATGAACACTGAAGCTTTCTTT. Protein sequence: CASSFLNPGQVGMNTEAFF.

The chain combines TRBV30 with TRBJ2-2; TRBD2 matches 13 bases. Trimming cost V 1 base and J 1 base; bases outside gene matches: 15. CDR1 and CDR2 (germline): GTSNPN, SVGIG (reference sequence). The CDR3 covers 21 residues. The CDR3 DNA sequence: TGTGCCTGGAGTGCGTGGGCAAGGACTAGCGGGGGTAATAAGAACACCGGGGAGCTGTTTTTT. Protein: CAWSAWARTSGGNKNTGELFF.

This CDR3 is CASSLVPPEGLRYQPQHF. The CDR3 DNA follows: TGCGCCAGCAGCTTGGTACCCCCAGAGGGTCTCCGGTATCAGCCCCAGCATTTT. The V and J genes are TRBV5-1 and TRBJ1-5; no clear D gene. The germline V gene has CDR1 SGHRS and CDR2 YFSETQ. Between the trimmed V and J ends, which lost 0 bases and 5 bases, there was a span of 21 bases. The CDR3 extends over 18 amino acids.

The table lists this clone with a count of one. The CDR3 DNA is TGCGCCAGCAGCGTAAGACCGGGGGGCTCTGGAAACACCATATATTTT. Residues: CASSVRPGGSGNTIYF. V gene TRBV5-1 combines with J gene TRBJ1-3; D perhaps matches TRBD1 (5 bases). Trimming cost V 4 bases and J 0 bases, with 14 bases left between them. From germline, CDR1 is SGHRS and CDR2 YFSETQ. CDR3 length: 16 amino acids.